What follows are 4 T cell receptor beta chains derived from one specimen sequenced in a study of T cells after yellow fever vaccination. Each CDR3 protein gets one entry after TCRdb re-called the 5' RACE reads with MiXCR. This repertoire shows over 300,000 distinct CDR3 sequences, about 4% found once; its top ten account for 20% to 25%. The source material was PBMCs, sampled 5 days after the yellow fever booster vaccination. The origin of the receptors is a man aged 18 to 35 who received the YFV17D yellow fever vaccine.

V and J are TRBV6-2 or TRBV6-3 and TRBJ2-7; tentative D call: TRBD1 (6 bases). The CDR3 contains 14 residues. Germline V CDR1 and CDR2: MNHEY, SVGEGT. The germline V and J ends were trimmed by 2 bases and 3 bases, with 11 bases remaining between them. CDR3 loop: CASSYPGQGYEQYV. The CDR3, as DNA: TGTGCCAGCAGTTACCCGGGACAAGGCTACGAGCAGTACGTC.

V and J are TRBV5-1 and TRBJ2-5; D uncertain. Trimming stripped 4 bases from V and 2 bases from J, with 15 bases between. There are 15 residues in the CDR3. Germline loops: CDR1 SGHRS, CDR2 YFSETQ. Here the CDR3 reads CASSPGMQKQETQYF. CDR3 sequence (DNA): TGCGCCAGCAGCCCCGGAATGCAGAAGCAAGAGACCCAGTACTTC.

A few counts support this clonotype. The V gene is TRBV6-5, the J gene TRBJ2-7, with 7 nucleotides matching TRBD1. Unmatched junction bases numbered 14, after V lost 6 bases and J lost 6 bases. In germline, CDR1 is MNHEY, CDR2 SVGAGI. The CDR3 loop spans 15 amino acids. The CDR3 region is CASSRFGTATTEQYF. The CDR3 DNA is TGTGCCAGCAGCCGCTTCGGGACAGCTACGACCGAGCAGTACTTC.

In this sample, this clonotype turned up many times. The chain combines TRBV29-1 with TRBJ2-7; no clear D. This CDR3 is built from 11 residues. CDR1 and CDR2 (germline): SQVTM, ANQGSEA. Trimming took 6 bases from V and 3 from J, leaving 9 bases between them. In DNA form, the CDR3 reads TGCAGCGTCGTTTGGGACTACGAGCAGTACTTC. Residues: CSVVWDYEQYF.